The 30 T cell receptor beta chains below all came from one sample that was sequenced in a study of shared clonotypes between healthy human individuals. Assay used: immunoSEQ multiplex PCR; TCRdb lists only in-frame clones, some missing. The sample has 550,000 to 800,000 clones, roughly 88% seen once; the top ten hold more than 30%. The specimen sequenced was memory CD8+ T cells from PBMCs. Subset given: CD45RO+ cells pooled with CCR7-negative TemRA cells. All receptors derive from a man between 18 and 29 years old in good health. Some clones in this sample may be carry-over from other donors' samples.

As regards this clone: A read error is likely here: a far larger clone is one base away. This CDR3 is also generated by other DNA sequences in the sample. The rearrangement uses TRBV27 and TRBJ1-1, with D perhaps matching TRBD1 (5 bases). CDR1 MNHEY and CDR2 SMNVEV come from the germline V gene (reference sequence). The CDR3 runs 12 residues. V lost 6 bases and J 1 base, leaving 6 bases between the germline ends. The DNA of the CDR3 is TGTGCCAGCAGAACAGGGAACACTGAAGCTTTCTTT. Protein product: CASRTGNTEAFF.

The chain joins TRBV7-9 to TRBJ1-1; possible D gene TRBD1, 5 bases. The ends were cut back, 6 bases at V and 0 bases at J, with 17 bases in the middle. The CDR3 is 16 residues long. Looked up from germline, CDR1 is SEHNR and CDR2 is FQNEAQ (reference sequence). CDR3: CASSRGESMVNTEAFF. The CDR3 coding sequence is TGTGCCAGCAGTCGGGGGGAGAGTATGGTGAACACTGAAGCTTTCTTT. Together with reference TRBV7-9 and TRBJ1-1, the CDR3 gives the full variable domain: DTGVSQNPRHKITKRGQNVTFRCDPISEHNRLYWYRQTLGQGPEFLTYFQNEAQLEKSRLLSDRFSAERPKGSFSTLEIQRTEQGDSAMYLCASSRGESMVNTEAFFGQGTRLTVV.

The chain joins TRBV10-1 to TRBJ2-2; D possibly uses TRBD1 or TRBD2 (5 bases each). V lost 8 bases to trimming and J lost 6 bases, with 10 bases between them. CDR3 length equals 12 residues. CDR1 WNHNN and CDR2 SYGVQD come from the germline V gene (reference sequence). The CDR3 bases are TGCGCCAGCCGCCTGGGACCCGGGGAGCTGTTTTTT. This encodes CASRLGPGELFF.

The V gene is TRBV11-2, the J gene TRBJ2-7; D tentatively fits TRBD1 or TRBD2 (5 bases each). V was cut by 1 base and J by 3 bases, with 7 bases left in between. Germline lookup yields CDR1 SGHAT and CDR2 FQNNGV. The CDR3 covers 13 residues. The CDR3 DNA is TGTGCCAGCAGCTTAGGGGGGAACTACGAGCAGTACTTC. Its protein product is CASSLGGNYEQYF.

This chain links TRBV19 with TRBJ2-1, with D tentatively TRBD2 (6 bases). CDR1 is LNHDA, CDR2 SQIVND, per germline (reference sequence). With 11 bases removed from V and 4 bases from J, the gap between germline ends came to 18 bases. The CDR3 has 14 amino acids. CDR3 in DNA: TGTGCCTCCCAATGGAGGGGAGGATACAATGAGCAGTTCTTC. Protein product: CASQWRGGYNEQFF.

The J gene is TRBJ1-5, the V gene TRBV4-1; D remains ambiguous. CDR1 MGHRA and CDR2 YSYEKL come from the germline V gene. CDR3 length: 13 residues. V was cut by 3 bases and J by 9 bases, with 12 bases left in between. The CDR3 DNA reads TGCGCCAGCAGCCAGACCGGAGTGGGGCCCCAGCATTTT. Amino acid sequence: CASSQTGVGPQHF.

The rearrangement uses TRBV7-9 and TRBJ2-1; no reliable D call. This CDR3 comprises 17 residues. Germline assignment: CDR1 SEHNR and CDR2 FQNEAQ (reference sequence). V shed 0 bases and J shed 2 bases, with 14 bases lying between them. CDR3 region: CASSLAPISQAYNEQFF. The CDR3 nucleotides read TGTGCCAGCAGCTTAGCCCCCATCTCGCAGGCCTACAATGAGCAGTTCTTC.

The CDR3 sequence is CASRGLAGWYEQFF. The CDR3 coding sequence is TGTGCCAGCAGAGGACTAGCGGGATGGTATGAGCAGTTCTTC. V and J are TRBV28 and TRBJ2-1; TRBD2 agrees at 12 bases. CDR3 size: 14 residues. V trimming: 6 bases; J trimming: 8 bases; junction bases outside the gene matches: 5. Germline V CDR1 and CDR2: MDHEN, SYDVKM.

The chain joins TRBV5-6 to TRBJ2-2; the match to TRBD1 covers 10 bases. The CDR3 runs to 16 residues. The V segment lost 5 bases and the J segment 5 bases; nucleotides outside the gene matches: 9. Germline-derived CDR1 and CDR2 are SGHDT and YYEEEE. The CDR3 loop reads CASSNEDRGQTGELFF. Here the CDR3 DNA reads TGTGCCAGCAGTAACGAAGACAGGGGGCAAACCGGGGAGCTGTTTTTT. Full variable domain (remainder filled in from reference TRBV5-6 and TRBJ2-2): DAGVTQSPTHLIKTRGQQVTLRCSPKSGHDTVSWYQQALGQGPQFIFQYYEEEERQRGNFPDRFSGHQFPNYSSELNVNALLLGDSALYLCASSNEDRGQTGELFFGEGSRLTVL.

The chain combines TRBV30 with TRBJ2-7; D may correspond to TRBD1 or TRBD2 (5 bases each). The CDR3 is 14 amino acids. The V end was cut by 2 bases, the J end by 1 base, with 12 bases between. Germline V lookup: CDR1 GTSNPN, CDR2 SVGIG (reference sequence). CDR3 residues: CAWSLGVTSYEQYF. Written as DNA, the CDR3 is TGTGCCTGGAGTCTGGGGGTAACTTCCTACGAGCAGTACTTC.

The rearrangement uses TRBV28 and TRBJ2-3; 9 nucleotides line up with TRBD2. The V gene end was trimmed by 2 bases and the J gene end by 1 base; junction bases not matched to a gene: 4. Germline loops: CDR1 MDHEN, CDR2 SYDVKM. There are 16 residues in the CDR3. The CDR3 nucleotides are TGTGCCAGCAGTTTAATCGCGGGAGGGGGCACAGATACGCAGTATTTT. Encoded protein: CASSLIAGGGTDTQYF.

The chain links TRBV11-2 to TRBJ1-1; D is unresolved. Between the trimmed V and J ends, which lost 4 bases and 4 bases, there was a span of 10 bases. CDR3 length equals 13 residues. Germline assignment: CDR1 SGHAT and CDR2 FQNNGV. The CDR3 sequence is CASSYPRVTEAFF. CDR3 bases: TGTGCCAGCAGCTACCCGAGGGTCACTGAAGCTTTCTTT.

This sequence joins TRBV27 and TRBJ2-1, with D uncertain. The CDR3 extends over 13 amino acids. With 3 bases removed from V and 6 bases from J, the gap between germline ends came to 9 bases. Germline CDR1 and CDR2: MNHEY and SMNVEV (reference sequence). The CDR3 sequence is CASSFAPSNEQFF. DNA for the CDR3: TGTGCCAGCAGTTTTGCCCCTAGCAATGAGCAGTTCTTC.

Concerning this clone: This probably arose from a read error, given a far larger clone one base away. The sample contains more than one DNA sequence encoding this CDR3. This chain connects TRBV6-5 to TRBJ2-3; possibly TRBD1 for D (6 bases). The germline V gene has CDR1 MNHEY and CDR2 SVGAGI. CDR3 length equals 16 residues. CDR3 sequence: CASSYSFTGSTDTQYF. In DNA, the CDR3 is TGTGCCAGCAGTTACTCTTTTACAGGGAGCACAGATACGCAATATTTT.

On this clone: This same CDR3 is encoded by further DNA sequences in the sample. The rearrangement links TRBV4-1 to TRBJ2-7; D remains unclear. CDR1 MGHRA and CDR2 YSYEKL come from the germline V gene. The CDR3 totals 13 residues. The V end lost 1 base, the J end lost 3 bases, and 7 bases lay between the germline ends. CDR3 sequence (DNA): TGCGCCAGCAGCCAAGGACCGAGCTACGAGCAGTACTTC. Amino acids: CASSQGPSYEQYF.

The V and J genes are TRBV5-5 and TRBJ1-2, with D possibly matching TRBD1 (5 bases). V was pared by 1 base and J by 2 bases, with 12 bases between. The germline V gene encodes CDR1 SGHKS and CDR2 YYEKEE (reference sequence). This CDR3 spans 15 amino acids. CDR3 in amino acids: CASSLSGTANYGYTF. DNA of the CDR3: TGTGCCAGCAGCTTGTCAGGGACGGCGAACTATGGCTACACCTTC. The full variable domain, in which reference TRBV5-5 and TRBJ1-2 provide the parts outside the CDR3, is DAGVTQSPTHLIKTRGQQVTLRCSPISGHKSVSWYQQVLGQGPQFIFQYYEKEERGRGNFPDRFSARQFPNYSSELNVNALLLGDSALYLCASSLSGTANYGYTFGSGTRLTVV.

This clone was detected only a few times. The genes are TRBV7-9 and TRBJ1-1, with a tentative D call TRBD1 (6 bases). CDR3 size: 14 residues. V shed 5 bases and J shed 0 bases, with 10 bases lying between them. The germline V gene encodes CDR1 SEHNR and CDR2 FQNEAQ (reference sequence). The CDR3 loop is CASSRTGMNTEAFF. The CDR3 DNA sequence: TGTGCCAGCAGCAGAACAGGGATGAACACTGAAGCTTTCTTT.

V is TRBV30 and J is TRBJ2-2; 8 bases are shared with TRBD2. The CDR3 covers 15 residues. Unmatched junction bases numbered 15, after V lost 8 bases and J lost 7 bases. Germline V CDR1 and CDR2: GTSNPN, SVGIG (reference sequence). CDR3 DNA sequence: TGTGCCGAGGTGGCCAGCGGGAGAAATGGCGGGGAGCTGTTTTTT. Its translation is CAEVASGRNGGELFF.

The CDR3 coding sequence is TGTGCCTGGAGTGTAAACAGGGTGCACGAGCAGTACTTC. The encoded protein is CAWSVNRVHEQYF. This rearrangement joins TRBV30 to TRBJ2-7; a weak D match, TRBD1 (6 bases). Germline lookup yields CDR1 GTSNPN and CDR2 SVGIG (reference sequence). The ends were cut back, 0 bases at V and 5 bases at J, with 11 bases in the middle. The CDR3 sequence is 13 residues long. Combining the CDR3 with reference TRBV30 and TRBJ2-7 gives the whole variable domain SQTIHQWPATLVQPVGSPLSLECTVEGTSNPNLYWYRQAAGRGLQLLFYSVGIGQISSEVPQNLSASRPQDRQFILSSKKLLLSDSGFYLCAWSVNRVHEQYFGPGTRLTVT.

The DNA of the CDR3 is TGTGCCAGCAGCCCAACTGTTCCGGGACGGGGATTCTACGAGCAGTACTTC. Translated, it gives CASSPTVPGRGFYEQYF. The chain combines TRBV27 with TRBJ2-7, with D perhaps assigned TRBD1 or TRBD2 (5 bases each). The CDR3 totals 17 residues. Germline CDR1 is MNHEY and CDR2 is SMNVEV (reference sequence). Trimming shortened V by 6 bases and J by 3 bases, and 24 bases separated the two germline ends.

The table lists this clone with a count of one. This rearrangement joins TRBV13 to TRBJ2-7; the D gene is possibly TRBD1 (6 bases). This CDR3 contains 13 residues. V was shortened by 3 bases and J by 2 bases, with 8 bases between the two germline ends. The germline gives CDR1 PRHDT, CDR2 FYEKMQ (reference sequence). The CDR3 here is CASSLGHPYEQYF. DNA of the CDR3: TGTGCCAGCAGCTTGGGACACCCCTACGAGCAGTACTTC. Based on the CDR3 plus reference TRBV13 and TRBJ2-7, the full variable domain is AAGVIQSPRHLIKEKRETATLKCYPIPRHDTVYWYQQGPGQDPQFLISFYEKMQSDKGSIPDRFSAQQFSDYHSELNMSSLELGDSALYFCASSLGHPYEQYFGPGTRLTVT.

V usage is TRBV7-9 and J usage is TRBJ2-1, with 8 positions matching TRBD2. The V segment lost 3 bases and the J segment 0 bases; nucleotides outside the gene matches: 4. Germline V gene sequence: CDR1 SEHNR, CDR2 FQNEAQ (reference sequence). The CDR3 is 16 residues long. The CDR3 DNA reads TGTGCCAGCAGCTTGCGGGAGGCCCGCTCCTACAATGAGCAGTTCTTC. As protein: CASSLREARSYNEQFF.

The V call is TRBV15, the J call TRBJ1-1, with D unresolved. Germline V gene sequence: CDR1 LNHNV, CDR2 YYDKDF (reference sequence). The CDR3 loop spans 14 amino acids. With 8 bases removed from V and 0 bases from J, the gap between germline ends came to 13 bases. The CDR3 region is CATRSERLNTEAFF. In DNA form, the CDR3 reads TGTGCCACCCGATCGGAGCGGTTGAACACTGAAGCTTTCTTT.

This clone has a handful of counts. The chain joins TRBV27 to TRBJ2-2; TRBD1 matches 7 bases. The CDR3 covers 14 residues. In germline, CDR1 is MNHEY, CDR2 SMNVEV (reference sequence). V dropped 2 bases and J dropped 4; count of bases not matched to a gene: 1. In DNA, the CDR3 is TGTGCCAGCAGTTTAGGACAGGTCACCGGGGAGCTGTTTTTT. This encodes CASSLGQVTGELFF.

CDR3 loop: CASSYPKLAGRYNEQFF. CDR3 nucleotide sequence: TGTGCCAGCAGCTACCCCAAGCTAGCGGGTAGATACAATGAGCAGTTCTTC. This sequence joins TRBV7-9 and TRBJ2-1; TRBD2 matches at 8 bases. Germline assignment: CDR1 SEHNR and CDR2 FQNEAQ (reference sequence). The CDR3 has 17 amino acids. Unmatched junction bases numbered 12, after V lost 4 bases and J lost 4 bases.

This chain joins TRBV9 and TRBJ2-1, with 8 positions matching TRBD1. CDR1 is SGDLS, CDR2 YYNGEE, per germline. The J segment lost 7 bases and the V segment lost 3 bases, leaving 6 bases of the junction unmatched. This CDR3 has 14 amino acids. The CDR3: CASSASGGLNEQFF. The DNA for the CDR3 is TGTGCCAGCAGCGCCTCAGGGGGCTTGAATGAGCAGTTCTTC.

The CDR3: CASSLKIAGVHQPQHF. CDR3 nucleotides: TGTGCCAGCAGTTTAAAGATAGCAGGAGTGCATCAGCCCCAGCATTTT. The chain employs TRBV28 and TRBJ1-5; no clear D. V dropped 2 bases and J dropped 5 bases, with 16 bases sitting between them. This CDR3 has 16 amino acids. CDR1 and CDR2 from the germline V gene are MDHEN and SYDVKM.

J is TRBJ2-7 and V is TRBV6-6, with 8 bases matching TRBD2. V was pared by 5 bases and J by 6 bases, with 12 bases of the junction left unmatched. Germline loops: CDR1 MNHNY, CDR2 SVGAGI (reference sequence). The CDR3 extends over 15 amino acids. Here the CDR3 reads CASSQTSVGASEQYF. The CDR3 DNA reads as TGTGCCAGCAGTCAGACTAGCGTTGGGGCATCCGAGCAGTACTTC.

This chain links TRBV29-1 with TRBJ1-3; no definite D call. Deletions cut 6 bases from V and 0 bases from J, with 6 bases between. There are 12 residues in the CDR3. CDR1 SQVTM and CDR2 ANQGSEA come from the germline V gene. In DNA form, the CDR3 reads TGCAGCGTGTGGGACTCTGGAAACACCATATATTTT. It translates to CSVWDSGNTIYF.

V usage is TRBV9 and J usage is TRBJ2-1, with 9 nucleotides matching TRBD1. The V gene's germline CDR1 is SGDLS and CDR2 YYNGEE. The CDR3 is 15 residues long. The ends lost 0 bases at V and 10 bases at J; junction bases unmatched: 8. The CDR3 region is CASSVVQGANTEQFF. Written as DNA, the CDR3 is TGTGCCAGCAGCGTAGTACAGGGGGCTAACACGGAGCAGTTCTTC. Drawing the rest from reference TRBV9 and TRBJ2-1, the complete variable domain is DSGVTQTPKHLITATGQRVTLRCSPRSGDLSVYWYQQSLDQGLQFLIQYYNGEERAKGNILERFSAQQFPDLHSELNLSSLELGDSALYFCASSVVQGANTEQFFGPGTRLTVL.